What follows describes a single T cell receptor (beta chain). The sample is drawn from a study of blood T cell repertoires in COVID-19. Study context: The samples span acute and convalescent COVID-19 from the United States, Italy and Spain.

Using immunoSEQ multiplex PCR, the repertoire was profiled, and TCRdb retains in-frame clones only, with some absent. The sample includes approximately 260,000 clones, about 85% of them seen just once. Trimming removed 0 bases from V and 5 bases from J, with 9 bases in between. Germline CDR1 SGDLS, CDR2 YYNGEE. This CDR3 is built from 14 residues. The cohort comprised adults aged roughly 18 to 90 years residing in around 25 US areas. Clinical histories supplied by participants themselves formed the basis of cohort assignment. People in the exposed group encountered a COVID-19 case within 2 weeks before entering the study.

Material for sequencing was PBMCs or T cells enriched from blood (not recorded which). The sequence was collected from a woman between 50 and 59 years old who had been exposed to COVID-19. V is TRBV9 and J is TRBJ2-4, with a possible D match to TRBD2 (5 bases). In nucleotides, the CDR3 is TGTGCCAGCAGCGTAGGACTATTAGAAAACATTCAGTACTTC. Amino acids: CASSVGLLENIQYF.